Here is one TCR beta chain with its context. This specimen belongs to a study of cytomegalovirus exposure and HLA in healthy donors. PCR employed 60 Vbeta and 13 Jbeta primers. Sequencing was performed with immunoSEQ multiplex PCR; in TCRdb, only in-frame clones are kept and a portion is missing. The table shows approximately 260,000 clones, with approximately 91% occurring only once. The CDR3 length is 15 residues. Sequenced input: PBMCs. The clonotype originates from a girl under 10 years old in good health and CMV-seronegative. The genes are TRBV1 and TRBJ2-7; the table's TRBD2 call for D was not verified on the DNA. TRBV1 is noted as a pseudogene. The chain's CDR3 is CTSRQVPSQFYEQYF. The CDR3 nucleotides read TGCACCAGCAGGCAGGTACCTAGCCAATTCTACGAGCAGTACTTC.